These 32 T cell receptor beta chains were all obtained from the same sample, sequenced in a study of T cell responses to AZD1222 COVID-19 vaccine. Clones were sequenced by immunoSEQ multiplex PCR, and TCRdb holds only the in-frame ones, with some missing. Of 130,000 to 150,000 clones listed, approximately 90% are singletons. Sequenced here: peripheral blood, sampled on day 0 of AZD1222 vaccination. These TCRs come from an adult in good health.

The V gene is TRBV9, the J gene TRBJ2-3, with D perhaps matching TRBD2 (5 bases). Between the trimmed V and J ends, which lost 0 bases and 3 bases, there was a span of 8 bases. Germline CDR1 reads SGDLS; CDR2 reads YYNGEE. This CDR3 contains 14 residues. CDR3 sequence reads: CASSVGWRTDTQYF. In DNA form, the CDR3 reads TGTGCCAGCAGCGTAGGATGGAGGACAGATACGCAGTATTTT.

V is TRBV28 and J is TRBJ1-1; 7 bases agree with TRBD1. The CDR3 has 16 amino acids. Germline CDR1 and CDR2: MDHEN and SYDVKM. Trimming took 3 bases from V and 3 from J; bases not matched to a gene: 10. For the CDR3, the DNA is TGTGCCAGCAGTTTCGACAGACAGGGACGGGACACTGAAGCTTTCTTT. Encoded protein: CASSFDRQGRDTEAFF.

The chain uses TRBV7-2 and TRBJ2-5; 9 bases map to TRBD2. This CDR3 spans 15 amino acids. V lost 5 bases and J lost 2; bases outside the gene matches: 6. Germline V gene lookup returns CDR1 SGHTA and CDR2 FQGNSA. CDR3 sequence reads: CASSRAGGPQETQYF. Written as DNA, the CDR3 is TGTGCCAGCAGCAGAGCGGGGGGACCTCAAGAGACCCAGTACTTC.

The chain has TRBV6-4 and TRBJ2-2; unclear D gene. The CDR3 spans 18 residues. V dropped 0 bases and J dropped 4 bases, with 18 bases sitting between them. Germline CDR1 and CDR2: MRHNA and SNTAGT. DNA of the CDR3: TGTGCCAGCAGTGACTCGTATCTAGGTCCCCCGGGCACCGGGGAGCTGTTTTTT. This encodes CASSDSYLGPPGTGELFF.

The chain employs TRBV14 and TRBJ2-3; D may correspond to TRBD1 or TRBD2 (6 bases each). This CDR3 has 16 amino acids. V gave up 4 bases and J gave up 1 base, with 15 bases separating them. The germline V gene has CDR1 SGHDN and CDR2 FVKESK. CDR3 DNA sequence: TGTGCCAGCAGCCTTAAGGGGGGCAGGGGCACAGATACGCAGTATTTT. It is translated as CASSLKGGRGTDTQYF.

The gene calls are TRBV18 and TRBJ2-7, with D possibly being TRBD2 (5 bases). CDR1 and CDR2 (germline): KGHSH, LQKENI. V shed 6 bases and J shed 3 bases, with 21 bases lying between them. CDR3 length: 16 amino acids. This CDR3 reads CASSPLTPGTHYEQYF. In DNA form, the CDR3 reads TGTGCCAGCTCCCCCCTGACCCCGGGAACTCACTACGAGCAGTACTTC. Full variable domain (remainder filled in from reference TRBV18 and TRBJ2-7): NAGVMQNPRHLVRRRGQEARLRCSPMKGHSHVYWYRQLPEEGLKFMVYLQKENIIDESGMPKERFSAEFPKEGPSILRIQQVVRGDSAAYFCASSPLTPGTHYEQYFGPGTRLTVT.

This clone was counted a single time. The rearrangement joins TRBV6-1 to TRBJ2-7; 9 nucleotides align to TRBD2. CDR1 and CDR2 (germline): MNHNS, SASEGT. CDR3 length equals 18 residues. After removal of 4 bases from V and 4 bases from J, the junction contained 17 bases not matched to a gene. The CDR3 is CASSALLGASGKSYEQYF. The CDR3 coding sequence is TGTGCCAGCAGTGCCCTACTGGGGGCTAGCGGGAAGTCGTACGAGCAGTACTTC.

The chain employs TRBV9 and TRBJ2-1; TRBD1 agrees at 8 bases. The germline CDR1 and CDR2 sequences are SGDLS and YYNGEE. With V trimmed by 0 bases and J by 7 bases, 6 bases remained unmatched. The CDR3 extends over 15 amino acids. The DNA for the CDR3 is TGTGCCAGCAGCGTAGCTCAGGACAGGGTGAATGAGCAGTTCTTC. Translating it yields CASSVAQDRVNEQFF. Combining the CDR3 with reference TRBV9 and TRBJ2-1 gives the whole variable domain DSGVTQTPKHLITATGQRVTLRCSPRSGDLSVYWYQQSLDQGLQFLIQYYNGEERAKGNILERFSAQQFPDLHSELNLSSLELGDSALYFCASSVAQDRVNEQFFGPGTRLTVL.

V usage is TRBV27 and J usage is TRBJ1-1; TRBD1 is a possible D gene (5 bases). The CDR3 sequence is 15 residues long. V shed 8 bases and J shed 4 bases, with 20 bases lying between them. CDR1 is MNHEY, CDR2 SMNVEV, per germline (reference sequence). CDR3 region: CASSLRGGYRTEAFF. Written as DNA, the CDR3 is TGTGCCAGCTCATTACGGGGGGGTTACCGCACTGAAGCTTTCTTT.

The chain has TRBV20-1 and TRBJ2-5; no clear D. The V end lost 3 bases, the J end lost 5 bases, and 10 bases lay between the germline ends. This CDR3 spans 12 amino acids. From germline, CDR1 is DFQATT and CDR2 SNEGSKA (reference sequence). The CDR3 DNA reads as TGCAGTGCTAGTGGGCTTTTGGAGACCCAGTACTTC. Translating gives CSASGLLETQYF.

The genes are TRBV7-9 and TRBJ2-7; 9 nucleotides match TRBD2. This CDR3 region has 15 residues. The junction had 8 bases not matched to a gene; V was cut back by 5 bases and J by 3 bases. Per the germline V gene, CDR1 is SEHNR and CDR2 is FQNEAQ (reference sequence). This chain's CDR3 is CASSHRTSAYYEQYF. CDR3 nucleotides: TGTGCCAGCAGCCACCGGACTAGCGCATACTACGAGCAGTACTTC. Together with reference TRBV7-9 and TRBJ2-7, the CDR3 gives the full variable domain: DTGVSQNPRHKITKRGQNVTFRCDPISEHNRLYWYRQTLGQGPEFLTYFQNEAQLEKSRLLSDRFSAERPKGSFSTLEIQRTEQGDSAMYLCASSHRTSAYYEQYFGPGTRLTVT.

The chain combines TRBV24-1 with TRBJ1-4; TRBD1 is a possible D gene (5 bases). Germline V gene lookup returns CDR1 KGHDR and CDR2 SFDVKD. This CDR3 spans 15 amino acids. V lost 5 bases and J lost 5, with 14 bases in between. The CDR3 spells CATSGAGAENEKLFF. The DNA of the CDR3 is TGTGCCACCAGTGGGGCCGGGGCGGAAAATGAAAAACTGTTTTTT.

The chain uses TRBV7-9 and TRBJ2-2, with 16 nucleotides matching TRBD2. The J segment lost 4 bases and the V segment lost 5 bases, leaving 7 bases of the junction unmatched. The CDR3 has 18 residues. The germline gives CDR1 SEHNR, CDR2 FQNEAQ (reference sequence). This CDR3 reads CASSLGLAGGRSTGELFF. In DNA, the CDR3 is TGTGCCAGCAGCCTGGGACTAGCGGGAGGGCGGAGCACCGGGGAGCTGTTTTTT.

The V gene is TRBV6-5, the J gene TRBJ1-3; TRBD1 matches at 10 bases. Germline CDR1 and CDR2: MNHEY and SVGAGI. The V and J ends lost 6 bases and 5 bases, in that order; junction bases with no gene match: 4. This CDR3 comprises 14 residues. The CDR3 sequence: CASRDRGYRNTIYF. The DNA of the CDR3 is TGTGCCAGCAGGGACAGGGGGTATAGAAACACCATATATTTT.

This clone has just a few counts. This sequence joins TRBV18 and TRBJ2-2, with 13 bases matching TRBD2. The germline gives CDR1 KGHSH, CDR2 LQKENI. This CDR3 is 19 amino acids long. V was pared by 6 bases and J by 7 bases, with 17 bases of the junction left unmatched. In DNA, the CDR3 is TGTGCCAGCTCCCCCCGGACACCTGGGACTAGCGGGAAGGACGGGGAGCTGTTTTTT. Translation gives CASSPRTPGTSGKDGELFF. The full variable domain, completed using reference TRBV18 and TRBJ2-2, is NAGVMQNPRHLVRRRGQEARLRCSPMKGHSHVYWYRQLPEEGLKFMVYLQKENIIDESGMPKERFSAEFPKEGPSILRIQQVVRGDSAAYFCASSPRTPGTSGKDGELFFGEGSRLTVL.

This chain connects TRBV28 to TRBJ2-7, with D unresolved. Germline CDR1 is MDHEN and CDR2 is SYDVKM. Trimming stripped 1 base from V and 0 bases from J, with 13 bases between. The CDR3 loop spans 16 amino acids. The CDR3 coding sequence is TGTGCCAGCAGTTTATACCTGGCGGTAAGCTCCTACGAGCAGTACTTC. Amino acids: CASSLYLAVSSYEQYF.

This clone was seen a single time. This sequence joins TRBV5-1 and TRBJ1-6, with D maybe TRBD1 (5 bases). CDR1 and CDR2 (germline): SGHRS, YFSETQ. The CDR3 sequence is 12 residues long. V lost 5 bases and J 13 bases, leaving 13 bases between the germline ends. The CDR3 reads CASRMTASPLHF. The CDR3 coding sequence is TGCGCCAGCAGGATGACAGCCTCGCCCCTCCACTTT.

The V and J genes are TRBV4-2 and TRBJ1-1; D unresolved. CDR3 length: 17 amino acids. The V end lost 0 bases, the J end lost 0 bases, and 14 bases lay between the germline ends. The germline V gene has CDR1 LGHNA and CDR2 YNFKEQ. The CDR3 DNA reads as TGTGCCAGCAGCCAAGATCTGATAGGGCCATTGAACACTGAAGCTTTCTTT. Encoded protein: CASSQDLIGPLNTEAFF.

The chain joins TRBV18 to TRBJ1-6, with 7 bases fitting TRBD1. Germline V lookup: CDR1 KGHSH, CDR2 LQKENI. This CDR3 comprises 15 residues. The junction had 8 bases not matched to a gene; V was cut back by 4 bases and J by 8 bases. CDR3 residues: CASSRGQAAYSPLHF. The CDR3 region has the DNA TGTGCCAGCTCACGCGGACAGGCGGCCTATTCACCCCTCCACTTT.

The V call is TRBV6-6, the J call TRBJ2-2; D is perhaps TRBD1 (8 bases). CDR1 and CDR2 from the germline V gene are MNHNY and SVGAGI (reference sequence). The V end was cut by 10 bases, the J end by 9 bases, with 24 bases between. CDR3 length: 15 residues. CDR3 amino acids: CATVTDRAGARELFF. As DNA, the CDR3 is TGTGCCACCGTCACGGACAGGGCGGGAGCCAGGGAGCTGTTTTTT.

This clone was detected only once. V gene TRBV7-2 combines with J gene TRBJ2-5; tentative D call: TRBD1 (5 bases). In germline, CDR1 is SGHTA, CDR2 FQGNSA. The CDR3 spans 13 residues. Trimming took 1 base from V and 5 from J, leaving 8 bases between them. The CDR3 DNA sequence: TGTGCCAGCAGCTTAGACAGGCGGGAGACCCAGTACTTC. It yields the protein CASSLDRRETQYF.

The V and J genes are TRBV6-5 and TRBJ1-1, with D possibly being TRBD1 (5 bases). The V and J ends lost 7 bases and 4 bases respectively, with 10 bases between them. Germline values: CDR1 MNHEY, CDR2 SVGAGI. The CDR3 is made up of 12 amino acids. Here the CDR3 reads CASTPRGTEAFF. CDR3 DNA sequence: TGTGCCAGCACACCTAGGGGCACTGAAGCTTTCTTT.

The rearrangement links TRBV18 to TRBJ1-6; D perhaps matches TRBD1 (5 bases). Germline V lookup: CDR1 KGHSH, CDR2 LQKENI. This CDR3 spans 17 amino acids. Trimming took off 2 bases at V and 7 bases at J, with 18 bases between the two ends. The CDR3 DNA sequence: TGTGCCAGCTCACCATTGCCGACTGGGACCGCGAATTCACCCCTCCACTTT. This encodes CASSPLPTGTANSPLHF.

The CDR3 sequence is CASSYSSVSPLHF. As DNA, the CDR3 is TGTGCCAGCAGTTACTCATCGGTTTCACCCCTCCACTTT. J is TRBJ1-6 and V is TRBV6-5; no definite D call. This CDR3 has 13 residues. Germline V gives CDR1 MNHEY, CDR2 SVGAGI. V was trimmed by 0 bases and J by 9 bases, leaving 6 bases between them.

V gene TRBV6-5 combines with J gene TRBJ2-7; D call uncertain. Looked up from germline, CDR1 is MNHEY and CDR2 is SVGAGI. This CDR3 region has 13 residues. V was pared by 8 bases and J by 3 bases, with 14 bases between. CDR3 in amino acids: CASQKVSNYEQYF. As DNA, the CDR3 is TGTGCCAGCCAGAAGGTATCCAACTACGAGCAGTACTTC.

The chain links TRBV18 to TRBJ1-5, with D unresolved. Germline V gene data show CDR1 as KGHSH and CDR2 as LQKENI. The CDR3 extends over 21 amino acids. The ends were cut back, 3 bases at V and 1 base at J, with 28 bases in the middle. The CDR3 is CASSPSNWVLSRMGSNQPQHF. As DNA, the CDR3 is TGTGCCAGCTCACCGTCCAATTGGGTTTTATCTCGAATGGGAAGCAATCAGCCCCAGCATTTT.

The chain uses TRBV19 and TRBJ1-5, with TRBD1 identical over 7 bases. CDR3 length equals 13 residues. Trimming removed 9 bases from V and 7 bases from J; junction bases left unmatched: 9. Germline CDR1 reads LNHDA; CDR2 reads SQIVND (reference sequence). The CDR3 spells CASSGTVEQPQHF. The CDR3 DNA sequence: TGTGCCAGCTCCGGGACAGTCGAGCAGCCCCAGCATTTT.

The chain combines TRBV7-9 with TRBJ2-3; TRBD2 agrees at 9 bases. Germline V gene sequence: CDR1 SEHNR, CDR2 FQNEAQ (reference sequence). V was clipped by 2 bases and J by 6 bases; unmatched bases: 6. This CDR3 is built from 15 residues. The CDR3: CASSLLLAGADTQYF. The CDR3 DNA sequence: TGTGCCAGCAGCTTACTACTAGCGGGTGCGGATACGCAGTATTTT.

The table lists this clone with a count of one. The chain carries TRBV5-6 and TRBJ1-2, with 9 bases matching TRBD1. V shed 5 bases, J shed 4 bases, and the junction held 3 bases outside the gene matches. This CDR3 is built from 13 residues. Germline V gene data show CDR1 as SGHDT and CDR2 as YYEEEE. As DNA, the CDR3 is TGTGCCAGCAGTCAACAGGGGGCCTATGGCTACACCTTC. This sequence encodes CASSQQGAYGYTF.

Ten or more counts support this clone. The gene calls are TRBV27 and TRBJ1-2; 7 positions agree with TRBD1. CDR3 length: 14 amino acids. Germline loops: CDR1 MNHEY, CDR2 SMNVEV (reference sequence). Trimming removed 5 bases from V and 4 bases from J; junction bases left unmatched: 7. This CDR3 reads CASSPQGVVYGYTF. The CDR3 region has the DNA TGTGCCAGCAGTCCCCAGGGGGTTGTCTATGGCTACACCTTC.

This chain connects TRBV6-5 to TRBJ2-5, with D tentatively TRBD2 (6 bases). This CDR3 comprises 12 residues. The germline V and J ends were trimmed by 6 bases and 5 bases, with 10 bases remaining between them. Germline CDR1 MNHEY, CDR2 SVGAGI. As DNA, the CDR3 is TGTGCCAGCAGGGGGGGAAGGGAGACCCAGTACTTC. As protein: CASRGGRETQYF.

V and J are TRBV5-1 and TRBJ2-2; D gene ambiguous. V shed 0 bases and J shed 6 bases, with 9 bases lying between them. The CDR3 runs to 14 residues. The V gene's germline CDR1 is SGHRS and CDR2 YFSETQ. In nucleotides, the CDR3 is TGCGCCAGCAGCTTGGAGGGCATTCCCGGGGAGCTGTTTTTT. Translating gives CASSLEGIPGELFF.